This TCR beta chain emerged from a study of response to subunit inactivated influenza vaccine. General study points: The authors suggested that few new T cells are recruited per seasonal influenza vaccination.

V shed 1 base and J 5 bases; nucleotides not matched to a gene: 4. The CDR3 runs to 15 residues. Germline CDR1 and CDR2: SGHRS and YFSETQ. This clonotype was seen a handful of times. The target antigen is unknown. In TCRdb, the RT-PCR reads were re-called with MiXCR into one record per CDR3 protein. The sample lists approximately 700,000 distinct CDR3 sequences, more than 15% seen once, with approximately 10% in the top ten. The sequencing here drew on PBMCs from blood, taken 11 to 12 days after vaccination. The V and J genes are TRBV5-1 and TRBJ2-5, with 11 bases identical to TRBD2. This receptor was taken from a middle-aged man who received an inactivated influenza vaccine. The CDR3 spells CASSLTSGSMETQYF. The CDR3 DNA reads TGCGCCAGCAGCTTGACTAGCGGGAGTATGGAGACCCAGTACTTC.